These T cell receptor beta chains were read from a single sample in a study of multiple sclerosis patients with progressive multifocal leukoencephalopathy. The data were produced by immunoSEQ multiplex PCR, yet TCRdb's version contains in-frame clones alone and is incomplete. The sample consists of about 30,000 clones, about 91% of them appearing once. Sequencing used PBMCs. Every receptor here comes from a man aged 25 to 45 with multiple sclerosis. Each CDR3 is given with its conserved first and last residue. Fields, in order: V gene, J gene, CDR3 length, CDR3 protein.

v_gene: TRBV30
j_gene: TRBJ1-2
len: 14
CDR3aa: CAWSVRPSSYGYTF

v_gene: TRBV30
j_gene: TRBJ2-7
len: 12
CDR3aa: CACDRETYEQYF

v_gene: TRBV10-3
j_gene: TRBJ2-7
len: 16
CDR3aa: CAISGASGRGPYEQYF

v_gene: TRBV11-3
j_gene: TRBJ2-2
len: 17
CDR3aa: CASSKRGAGVGTGELFF

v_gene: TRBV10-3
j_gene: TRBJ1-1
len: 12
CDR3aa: CAISESLAEAFF

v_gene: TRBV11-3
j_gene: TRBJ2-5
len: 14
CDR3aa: CASSPDRVSETQYF

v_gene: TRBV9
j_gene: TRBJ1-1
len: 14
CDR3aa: CASSADWGNTEAFF

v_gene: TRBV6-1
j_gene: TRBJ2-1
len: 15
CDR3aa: CASSELGGTKSEQFF

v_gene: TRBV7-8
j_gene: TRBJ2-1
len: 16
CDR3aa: CASSLSNAGGYNEQFF

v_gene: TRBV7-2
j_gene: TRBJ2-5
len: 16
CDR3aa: CASSLKWIGGGETQYF

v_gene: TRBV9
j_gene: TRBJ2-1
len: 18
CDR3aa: CASSPALGGRAEYNEQFF

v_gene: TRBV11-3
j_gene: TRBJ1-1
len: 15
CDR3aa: CASSPRGGGRTEAFF

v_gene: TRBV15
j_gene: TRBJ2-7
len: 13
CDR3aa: CATSRDASGSPYF

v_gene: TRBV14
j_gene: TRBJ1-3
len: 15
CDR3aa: CASSHRDGTGNTIYF

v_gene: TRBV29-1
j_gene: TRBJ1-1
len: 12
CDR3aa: CSVDRKAAEAFF

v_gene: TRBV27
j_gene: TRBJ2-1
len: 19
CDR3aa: CASSPDTTAFPRSYNEQFF

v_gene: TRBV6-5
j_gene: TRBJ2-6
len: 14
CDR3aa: CASTWDAGANVLTF

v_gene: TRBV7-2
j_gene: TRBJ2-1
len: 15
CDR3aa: CASSVSGSSYNEQFF

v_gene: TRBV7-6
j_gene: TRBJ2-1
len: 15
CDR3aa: CASSWGLGTYNEQFF

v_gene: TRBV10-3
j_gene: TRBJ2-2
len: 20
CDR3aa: CAISEPGGSGGLTNTGELFF

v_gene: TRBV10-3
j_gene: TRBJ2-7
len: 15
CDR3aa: CAISEGSGRPYEQYF

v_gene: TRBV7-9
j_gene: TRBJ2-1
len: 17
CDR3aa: CASSSTGLAGSYNEQFF

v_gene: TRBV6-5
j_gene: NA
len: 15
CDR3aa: CASSYAGGVPYEQYF

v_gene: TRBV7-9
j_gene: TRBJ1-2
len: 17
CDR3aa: CASSSSEGQGSNYGHTF

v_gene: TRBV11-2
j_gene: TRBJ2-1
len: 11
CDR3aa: CASSLDNEQFF

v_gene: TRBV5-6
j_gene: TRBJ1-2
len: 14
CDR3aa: CASSLKGINYGYTF

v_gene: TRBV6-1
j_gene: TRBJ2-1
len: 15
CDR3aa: CASSEIAGGYNEQFF

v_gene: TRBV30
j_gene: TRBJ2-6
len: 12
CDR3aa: CAWTMGANVLTF

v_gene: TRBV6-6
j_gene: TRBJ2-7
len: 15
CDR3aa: CASSPSPQGMGEQYF

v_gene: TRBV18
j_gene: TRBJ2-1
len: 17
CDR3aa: CASSPLRTSGDYNEQFF

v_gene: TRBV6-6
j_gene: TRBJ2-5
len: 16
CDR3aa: CASSFPRGRGQETQYF

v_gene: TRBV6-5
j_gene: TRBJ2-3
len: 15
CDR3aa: CASSYVRTRTDTQYF

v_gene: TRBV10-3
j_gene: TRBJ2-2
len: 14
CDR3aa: CASQVAGVTGELFF

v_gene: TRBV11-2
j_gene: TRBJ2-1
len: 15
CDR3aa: CASSLVRDPYNEQFF

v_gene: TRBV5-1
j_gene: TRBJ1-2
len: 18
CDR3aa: CASSLVGSASQINYGYTF

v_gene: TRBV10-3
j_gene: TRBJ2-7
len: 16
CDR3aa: CAISPLGVGVGFEQYF

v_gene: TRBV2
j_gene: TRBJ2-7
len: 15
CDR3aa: CASRQRLAGGYEQYF

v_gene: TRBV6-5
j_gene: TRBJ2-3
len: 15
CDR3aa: CASSYLSGSTDTQYF

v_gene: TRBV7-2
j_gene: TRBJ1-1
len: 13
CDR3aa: CASSPRGNTEAFF

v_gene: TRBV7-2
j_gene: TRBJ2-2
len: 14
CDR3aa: CASSLEGRTGELFF

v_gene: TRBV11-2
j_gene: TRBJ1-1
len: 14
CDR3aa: CASSSGPGRAEAFF

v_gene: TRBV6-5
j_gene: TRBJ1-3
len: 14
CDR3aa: CASSYGGSGNTIYF

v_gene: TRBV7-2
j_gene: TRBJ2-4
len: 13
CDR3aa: CASSWNRGGIQYF

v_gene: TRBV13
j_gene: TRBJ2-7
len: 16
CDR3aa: CASSLAPLAGGYEQYF

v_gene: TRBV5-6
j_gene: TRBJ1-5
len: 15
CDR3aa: CASSLLQGSNQPQHF

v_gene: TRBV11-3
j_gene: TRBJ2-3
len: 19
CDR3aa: CASSLGLLAGGPWTDTQYF

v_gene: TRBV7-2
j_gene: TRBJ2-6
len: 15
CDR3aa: CASTRGEGGANVLTF

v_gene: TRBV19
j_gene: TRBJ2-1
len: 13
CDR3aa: CASKGAGLNEQFF

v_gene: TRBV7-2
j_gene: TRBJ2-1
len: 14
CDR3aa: CASSFPGGPNEQFF

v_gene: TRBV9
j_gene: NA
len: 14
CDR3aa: CASSVVPGVYEQYF

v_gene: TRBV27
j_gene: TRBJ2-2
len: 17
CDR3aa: CASTDRGGRAWDGELFF

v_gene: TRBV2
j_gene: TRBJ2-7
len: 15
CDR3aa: CASSSGLAGIYEQYF

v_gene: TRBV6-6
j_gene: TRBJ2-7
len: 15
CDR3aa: CASSSRMTGSYEQYF

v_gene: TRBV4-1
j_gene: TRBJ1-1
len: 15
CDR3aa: CASSQAPGVNTEAFF

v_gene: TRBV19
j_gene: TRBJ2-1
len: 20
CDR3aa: CASSLSGLAGGHSTYNEQFF